The TCR beta chain described here comes from a study of sequential checkpoint blockade in melanoma. By share, this clone counts as medium-sized. Noted treatment: randomized to nivolumab then ipilimumab (arm A) or the reverse (arm B). From thawed PBMCs, live CD3+CD8+ cells negative for CD19 and CD56 were sorted. The repertoire was sequenced with immunoSEQ multiplex PCR; TCRdb's copy has only in-frame clones and lacks some. The data show approximately 9,300 clones, with more than 70% seen just once and more than 11% held by the top ten. The material was CD8+ T cells sorted from blood (inferred from file names), obtained from a patient given nivolumab and ipilimumab in sequence. The sequence was collected from a human donor with melanoma.

The CDR3 region is CASRDRAYEQYF. CDR3 in DNA: TGTGCCAGTAGGGACAGGGCCTACGAGCAGTACTTC. The chain is built from TRBV19 and TRBJ2-7; 8 positions agree with TRBD1. With V trimmed by 6 bases and J by 2 bases, 0 bases remained unmatched. CDR3 length: 12 residues. Germline CDR1 reads LNHDA; CDR2 reads SQIVND (reference sequence).